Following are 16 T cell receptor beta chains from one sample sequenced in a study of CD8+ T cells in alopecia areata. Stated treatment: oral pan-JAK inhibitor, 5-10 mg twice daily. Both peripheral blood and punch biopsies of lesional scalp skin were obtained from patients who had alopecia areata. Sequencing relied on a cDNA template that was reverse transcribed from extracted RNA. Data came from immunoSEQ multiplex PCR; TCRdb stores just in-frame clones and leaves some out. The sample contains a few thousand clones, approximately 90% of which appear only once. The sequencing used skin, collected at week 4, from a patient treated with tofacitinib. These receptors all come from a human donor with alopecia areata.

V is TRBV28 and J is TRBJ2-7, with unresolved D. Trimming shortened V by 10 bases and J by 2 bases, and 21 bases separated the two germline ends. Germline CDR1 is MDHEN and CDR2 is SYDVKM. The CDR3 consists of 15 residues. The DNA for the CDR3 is TGTGCCATCTCAACGCAATGGGGTGGGGCCTACGAGCAGTACTTC. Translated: CAISTQWGGAYEQYF. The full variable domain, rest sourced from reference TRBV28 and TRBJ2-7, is DVKVTQSSRYLVKRTGEKVFLECVQDMDHENMFWYRQDPGLGLRLIYFSYDVKMKEKGDIPEGYSVSREKKERFSLILESASTNQTSMYLCAISTQWGGAYEQYFGPGTRLTVT.

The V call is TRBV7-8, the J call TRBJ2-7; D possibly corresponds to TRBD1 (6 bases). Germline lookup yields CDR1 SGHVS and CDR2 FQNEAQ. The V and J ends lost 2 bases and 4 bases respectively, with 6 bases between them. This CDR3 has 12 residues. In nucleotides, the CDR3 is TGTGCCAGCAGCTTACAGGGGTACGAGCAGTACTTC. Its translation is CASSLQGYEQYF.

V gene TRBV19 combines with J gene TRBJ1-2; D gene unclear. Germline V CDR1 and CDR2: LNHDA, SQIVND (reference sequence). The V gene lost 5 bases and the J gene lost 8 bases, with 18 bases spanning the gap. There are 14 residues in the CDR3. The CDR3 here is CASSGDTRLRGYTF. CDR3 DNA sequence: TGTGCCAGTAGTGGCGACACCCGGCTGCGGGGCTACACCTTC.

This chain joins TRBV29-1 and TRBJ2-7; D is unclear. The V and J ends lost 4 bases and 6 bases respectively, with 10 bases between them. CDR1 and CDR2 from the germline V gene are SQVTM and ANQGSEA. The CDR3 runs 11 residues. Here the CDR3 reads CSVVKGSEQYF. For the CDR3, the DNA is TGCAGCGTTGTAAAGGGAAGCGAGCAGTACTTC.

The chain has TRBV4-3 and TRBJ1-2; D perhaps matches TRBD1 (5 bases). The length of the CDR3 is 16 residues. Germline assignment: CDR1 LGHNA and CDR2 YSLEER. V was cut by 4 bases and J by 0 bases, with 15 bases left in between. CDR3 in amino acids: CASSPFGRETNYGYTF. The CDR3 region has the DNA TGCGCCAGCAGCCCCTTCGGCAGGGAAACTAACTATGGCTACACCTTC.

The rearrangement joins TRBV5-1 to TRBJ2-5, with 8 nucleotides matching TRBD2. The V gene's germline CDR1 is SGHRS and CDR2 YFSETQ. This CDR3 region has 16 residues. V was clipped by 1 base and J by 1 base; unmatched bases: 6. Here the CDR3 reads CASSLIGGGTQETQYF. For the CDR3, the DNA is TGCGCCAGCAGCTTGATCGGCGGGGGGACCCAAGAGACCCAGTACTTC.

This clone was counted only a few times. As DNA, the CDR3 is TGTGCCAGCAGTGCAGGGGTCGATCTCTTCGCAAATACGCAGTATTTT. Its translation is CASSAGVDLFANTQYF. The chain is built from TRBV6-1 and TRBJ2-3; perhaps TRBD1 as D (6 bases). Trimming left V 4 bases short and J 7 bases short, with 21 bases between. From germline, CDR1 is MNHNS and CDR2 SASEGT. This CDR3 is 16 amino acids long.

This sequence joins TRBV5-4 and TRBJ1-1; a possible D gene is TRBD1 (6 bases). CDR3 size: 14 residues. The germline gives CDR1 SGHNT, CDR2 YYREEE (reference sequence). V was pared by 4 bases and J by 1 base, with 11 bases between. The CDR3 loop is CASSAGEKNTEAFF. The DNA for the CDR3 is TGTGCCAGCAGCGCAGGGGAAAAGAACACTGAAGCTTTCTTT.

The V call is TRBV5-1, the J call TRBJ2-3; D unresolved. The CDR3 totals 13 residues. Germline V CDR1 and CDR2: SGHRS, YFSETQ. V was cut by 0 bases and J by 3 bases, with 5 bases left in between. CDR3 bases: TGCGCCAGCAGCTTGGGTATGACAGATACGCAGTATTTT. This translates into CASSLGMTDTQYF.

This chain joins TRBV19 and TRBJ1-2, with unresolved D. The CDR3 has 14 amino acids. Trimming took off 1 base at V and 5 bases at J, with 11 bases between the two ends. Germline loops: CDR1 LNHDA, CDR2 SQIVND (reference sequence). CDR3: CASSIVSGIYGYTF. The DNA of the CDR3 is TGTGCCAGTAGTATAGTATCCGGGATATATGGCTACACCTTC.

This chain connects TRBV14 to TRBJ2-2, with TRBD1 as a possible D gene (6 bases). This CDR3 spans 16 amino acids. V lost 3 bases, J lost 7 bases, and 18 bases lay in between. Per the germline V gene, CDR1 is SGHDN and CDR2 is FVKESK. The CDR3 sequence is CASSHAWAGAIGELFF. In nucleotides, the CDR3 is TGTGCCAGCAGCCATGCCTGGGCAGGGGCAATCGGGGAGCTGTTTTTT.

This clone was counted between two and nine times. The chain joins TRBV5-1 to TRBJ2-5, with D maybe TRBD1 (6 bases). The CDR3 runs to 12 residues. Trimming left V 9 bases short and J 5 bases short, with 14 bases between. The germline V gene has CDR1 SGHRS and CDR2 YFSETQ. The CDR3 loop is CAILQGPETQYF. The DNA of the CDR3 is TGCGCCATCCTACAGGGCCCGGAGACCCAGTACTTC.

CDR3 region: CAWSVRLGFASTYEQYF. Written as DNA, the CDR3 is TGTGCCTGGAGTGTCCGTCTGGGGTTTGCGTCCACCTACGAGCAGTACTTC. The rearrangement joins TRBV30 to TRBJ2-7; D unresolved. V was trimmed by 0 bases and J by 2 bases, leaving 20 bases between them. The CDR3 contains 17 residues. Germline assignment: CDR1 GTSNPN and CDR2 SVGIG (reference sequence).

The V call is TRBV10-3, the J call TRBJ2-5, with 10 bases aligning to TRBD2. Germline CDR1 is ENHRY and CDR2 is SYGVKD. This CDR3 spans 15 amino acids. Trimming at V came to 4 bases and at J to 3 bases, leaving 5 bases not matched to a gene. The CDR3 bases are TGTGCCATCAGTGCCCTCGGGACTAGCGAAGAGACCCAGTACTTC. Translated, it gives CAISALGTSEETQYF.

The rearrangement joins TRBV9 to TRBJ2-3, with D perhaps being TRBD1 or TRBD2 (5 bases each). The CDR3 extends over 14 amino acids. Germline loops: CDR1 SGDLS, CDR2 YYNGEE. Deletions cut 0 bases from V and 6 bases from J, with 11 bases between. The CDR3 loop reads CASSVGRGSDTQYF. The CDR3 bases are TGTGCCAGCAGCGTAGGACGGGGCTCGGATACGCAGTATTTT. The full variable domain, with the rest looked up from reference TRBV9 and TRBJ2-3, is DSGVTQTPKHLITATGQRVTLRCSPRSGDLSVYWYQQSLDQGLQFLIQYYNGEERAKGNILERFSAQQFPDLHSELNLSSLELGDSALYFCASSVGRGSDTQYFGPGTRLTVL.

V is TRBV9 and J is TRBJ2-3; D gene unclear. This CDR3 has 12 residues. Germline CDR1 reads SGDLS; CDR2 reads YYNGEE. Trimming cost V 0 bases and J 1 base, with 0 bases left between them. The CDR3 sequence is CASSVGTDTQYF. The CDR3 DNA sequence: TGTGCCAGCAGCGTAGGCACAGATACGCAGTATTTT.